This T cell receptor beta chain came from a study of cytomegalovirus exposure and HLA in healthy donors. General study results and limits: When analyzed later, a missense DCLRE1C variant was found to be linked to TCR beta V- and J-gene trimming. Some V segments, including TRBV6-2 and TRBV6-3, were excluded as indistinguishable. Data from an earlier analysis indicated that most TCR beta V segments were productive either about 87% or about 30% of the time.

PCR employed 60 Vbeta and 13 Jbeta primers. Produced via immunoSEQ multiplex PCR; TCRdb's table is partial and in-frame only. The table has 60,000 to 90,000 clones, about 70% seen once. As concerns this clone: The antigen remains unidentified.

Each donor's status was that of a healthy bone marrow donor. With 6 bases clipped from V and 8 bases from J, the junction kept 1 base outside the gene matches. CDR1 and CDR2 from the germline V gene are KGHSH and LQKENI. This CDR3 has 11 residues. The sequenced material came from PBMCs. This receptor was obtained from a man between 40 and 49 years old in good health and CMV-seropositive. The chain employs TRBV18 and TRBJ2-1; 7 nucleotides align to TRBD2. CDR3 region: CASSRGDEQFF. As DNA, the CDR3 is TGTGCCAGCTCCCGGGGGGATGAGCAGTTCTTC.